Listed below are T cell receptor beta chains from one sample, sequenced in a study of cytotoxic CD8 clonotypes in ibrutinib-treated CLL. Sequencing used immunoSEQ multiplex PCR; TCRdb keeps in-frame clones, though not all of them. The table includes hundreds of thousands of clones, 60% to 75% detected once. This specimen consisted of PBMCs, obtained after 24 months of ibrutinib treatment. All receptors derive from a human donor with chronic lymphocytic leukemia. CDR3s include the opening cysteine and the closing phenylalanine or tryptophan. A D gene is named only where the DNA matches it firmly. The size entry is marked missing in some rows and otherwise reads once, few, many or a size class.

clone size	V gene	D gene	J gene	CDR3 DNA	CDR3 protein
-	TRBV11-3	-	TRBJ2-2	TGTGCCAGCAGCTTATTGGGCGGGAAAGGGGTCGGGGAGCTGTTTTTT	CASSLLGGKGVGELFF
few	TRBV7-9	-	TRBJ1-2	TGTGCCAGCAGCTTAGCGTACGGAGCCTATGGCTACACCTTC	CASSLAYGAYGYTF
-	TRBV7-2	-	TRBJ2-1	TGTGCCAGCAGCTGGCAGGGGGGCCCCAAAGATGAGCAGTTCTTC	CASSWQGGPKDEQFF
-	TRBV28	TRBD2	TRBJ2-3	TGTGCCAGCAGTTTAGACCTTGCGGGAGGCACAGATACGCAGTATTTT	CASSLDLAGGTDTQYF
-	TRBV6-1	TRBD2	TRBJ2-3	TGTGCCAGCACCCTAGCGGGGACAGATACGCAGTATTTT	CASTLAGTDTQYF
few	TRBV6-6	TRBD1	TRBJ1-1	TGTGCCAGCAGTTGGGGACAGGGTGAGGGGGCTTTCTTT	CASSWGQGEGAFF
-	TRBV4-1	TRBD2	TRBJ2-1	TGCGCCAGCAGCCAAGAAGCGGGAGAGTATTCCTACAATGAGCAGTTCTTC	CASSQEAGEYSYNEQFF
once	TRBV30	TRBD2	TRBJ2-3	TGTGCCTGGAGCGGGGGGGATACGCAGTATTTT	CAWSGGDTQYF
-	TRBV5-1	-	TRBJ2-1	TGCGCCAGCAGCTCAGTCTACAATGAGCAGTTCTTC	CASSSVYNEQFF
-	TRBV7-2	-	TRBJ1-2	TGTGCCAGCAGCTTAGGGCAGGGAGAGTACTATGGCTACACCTTC	CASSLGQGEYYGYTF
once	TRBV28	TRBD1	TRBJ2-5	TGTGCCAGCGGGACAGGGGGTTTTGGGGAGACCCAGTACTTC	CASGTGGFGETQYF
-	TRBV11-2	-	TRBJ2-1	TGTGCCAGCAGTTTGGACAGTTACAATGAGCAGTTCTTC	CASSLDSYNEQFF
-	TRBV7-2	-	TRBJ1-2	TGTGCCAGCAGCCTAAGTCCCGCCACGGGTACCTCTGGCTACACCTTC	CASSLSPATGTSGYTF
-	TRBV7-9	TRBD1	TRBJ2-7	TGTGCCAGCAGCCAACGGACAGGGGGCAAGGGCGAGCAGTACTTC	CASSQRTGGKGEQYF
-	TRBV9	-	TRBJ1-4	TGTGCCAGCAGCGTAGTTCCAGGGTCGGAAAAACTGTTTTTT	CASSVVPGSEKLFF
once	TRBV5-6	-	TRBJ2-3	TGTGCCAGCAGCTTGGACCGTACGCAGTATTTT	CASSLDRTQYF
-	TRBV2	TRBD2	TRBJ2-3	TGTGCCAGCAACCCGGCGGCTAGCGGGAGTTATACGCAGTATTTT	CASNPAASGSYTQYF
-	TRBV5-1	-	TRBJ2-1	TGCGCCAGCAGCTTAACGGGGAGCACCTACAATGAGCAGTTCTTC	CASSLTGSTYNEQFF
-	TRBV28	TRBD2	TRBJ2-7	TGTGCCAGCAGTTCCCAGCGGGAGGGGACCTACGAGCAGTACTTC	CASSSQREGTYEQYF
many	TRBV28	-	TRBJ2-1	TGTGCCAGCAGACCGGACTACAATGAGCAGTTCTTC	CASRPDYNEQFF
-	TRBV29-1	TRBD1	TRBJ1-1	TGCAGCGTCCTGGGGACAGGGGGCATTGGTGAAGCTTTCTTT	CSVLGTGGIGEAFF
-	TRBV7-9	-	TRBJ1-1	TGTGCCAGCAGCCTAAAACAGGGAGCGAACACTGAAGCTTTCTTT	CASSLKQGANTEAFF
-	TRBV30	TRBD2	TRBJ2-1	TGTGCCTGGAGTGTACTGACTAGCGGGAGAGCACTCTTC	CAWSVLTSGRALF
-	TRBV27	-	TRBJ2-1	TGTGCCAGCAGTTTGTACTTAGGGAACAATGAGCAGTTCTTC	CASSLYLGNNEQFF
-	TRBV7-9	-	TRBJ2-7	TGTGCCAGCAGCTTAGAGGGCCGGACTACCGAGCAGTACTTC	CASSLEGRTTEQYF
-	TRBV6-5	-	TRBJ2-2	TGTGCCAGCAGTCCGGTTGACGCCGGGGAGCTGTTTTTT	CASSPVDAGELFF
-	TRBV7-3	-	TRBJ2-3	TGTGCCAGCAGCTTAGGGCAGCCGAGCACAGATACGCAGTATTTT	CASSLGQPSTDTQYF
few	TRBV5-1	-	TRBJ2-3	TGCGCCACCTCGACTGGAGACACAGATACGCAGTATTTT	CATSTGDTDTQYF
-	TRBV15	TRBD1	TRBJ1-1	TGTGCCACCAGCAGACCCCGACAGGGAGCTGAAGCTTTCTTT	CATSRPRQGAEAFF
-	TRBV27	TRBD1	TRBJ1-2	TGTGCCAGCAGTCCGACAGGGGCTTATGGCTACACCTTC	CASSPTGAYGYTF
-	TRBV9	-	TRBJ2-1	TGTGCCAGCAGCCCCCGGGGGCAGTCATGGAATGAGCAGTTCTTC	CASSPRGQSWNEQFF
-	TRBV14	TRBD1	TRBJ2-7	TGTGCCAGCAGCCAATTCGGGACAGGGAGCCACGAGCAGTACTTC	CASSQFGTGSHEQYF
-	TRBV7-7	-	TRBJ2-1	TGTGCTAGCAGCTTAGTCCGGGTAGCCATCTACAATGAGCAGTTCTTC	CASSLVRVAIYNEQFF
-	TRBV6-5	-	TRBJ2-6	TGTGCCAGTAGAATCTCGGCTGGGGCCAACGTCCTGACTTTC	CASRISAGANVLTF
-	TRBV29-1	-	TRBJ2-7	TGCAGCGCCGTAAAAGACAGAGCGGCCTACGAGCAGTACTTC	CSAVKDRAAYEQYF
-	TRBV6-6	TRBD2	TRBJ2-7	TGTGCCAGCAGGATGGGACTAGCGGGTTCCTACGAGCAGTACTTC	CASRMGLAGSYEQYF
-	TRBV27	-	TRBJ2-2	TGTGCCAGCAGAAACAGGTGGGGCACCGGGGAGCTGTTTTTT	CASRNRWGTGELFF
-	TRBV27	-	TRBJ2-3	TGTGCCAGCAGTTTAGAGAGGTGGGGAGGAGATACGCAGTATTTT	CASSLERWGGDTQYF
-	TRBV28	-	TRBJ2-7	TGTGCCAGCAGTTCCCGATGGGAGCAGTACTTC	CASSSRWEQYF
-	TRBV4-1	TRBD2	TRBJ2-1	TGCGCCAGCAGCCAAGGACTAGCGGACAATGAGCAGTTCTTC	CASSQGLADNEQFF
-	TRBV7-8	TRBD2	TRBJ2-1	TGTGCCAGCAGCCCCTGGACTAGCTCTCACAATGAGCAGTTCTTC	CASSPWTSSHNEQFF
-	TRBV29-1	TRBD2	TRBJ2-1	TGCAGCGTTAAACCTAGCGGACACAATGAGCAGTTCTTC	CSVKPSGHNEQFF
-	TRBV4-2	-	TRBJ2-7	TGTGCCAGCAGCCAACAGCTAGGGTCATACGAGCAGTACTTC	CASSQQLGSYEQYF
-	TRBV5-1	-	TRBJ1-5	TGCGCCAGCAGCGGAGGGGCCGATCAGCCCCAGCATTTT	CASSGGADQPQHF
-	TRBV7-8	-	TRBJ1-3	TGTGCCAGCACCCCACTTGGGTCAAGCTCTGGAAACACCATATATTTT	CASTPLGSSSGNTIYF
-	TRBV28	-	TRBJ2-7	TGTGCCAGCAGCCCTTCCCCCGTTCCCGAGCAGTACTTC	CASSPSPVPEQYF
-	TRBV6-1	TRBD1	TRBJ1-2	TGTGCCATGCGGACAGGGGCCCCAAACTATGGCTACACCTTC	CAMRTGAPNYGYTF
-	TRBV9	TRBD1	TRBJ1-5	TGTGCCAGCAGCGCAGGGACAGAGATAAATCAGCCCCAGCATTTT	CASSAGTEINQPQHF
few	TRBV14	-	TRBJ2-7	TGTGCCAGCAGCCAAGTAGGCTTCTGGGAGCAGTACTTC	CASSQVGFWEQYF
-	TRBV30	TRBD1	TRBJ1-2	TGTGCCTGGAGGCCCGGGACAGAGGATGGCTACACCTTC	CAWRPGTEDGYTF
-	TRBV6-6	-	TRBJ2-1	TGTGCCAGCAGTCACAACAATGAGCAGTTCTTC	CASSHNNEQFF
-	TRBV5-1	-	TRBJ1-2	TGCGCCAGCAGCTTGGATCCGGGGACTAACTATGGCTACACCTTC	CASSLDPGTNYGYTF
-	TRBV5-1	TRBD2	TRBJ2-7	TGCGCCAGCCACATAGGACTAGCGGGAGTTGTCTACGAGCAGTACTTC	CASHIGLAGVVYEQYF
-	TRBV4-3	-	TRBJ2-7	TGCGCCAGCAGCCCTCGGAGGGGGGGCTACGAGCAGTACTTC	CASSPRRGGYEQYF
-	TRBV20-1	-	TRBJ2-7	TGCAGTGCCGGGGCTGGCTACGAGCAGTACTTC	CSAGAGYEQYF